The subject of this entry is one T cell receptor (beta chain). Its specificity is not known. The source of the sample is a study of beta chain features in type 1 diabetes. Study-level points and caveats: PCR might favor shorter templates, equally in patients and controls. Shorter TCRB CDR3s, moderately but significantly so, were found in Type 1 diabetes patients in all four CD4+ subsets.

Reverse transcribing all isolated RNA meant expressed TCRB transcripts were sequenced. Sequenced by immunoSEQ multiplex PCR; TCRdb stores in-frame clones only, minus some. Found here are approximately 150,000 clones, more than 10% of them singletons; the top ten hold 1% to 1.5%. A CD45RO/CCR7/CD25/CD127/CD95/CD27 panel sorted naive, central memory, regulatory and stem cell-like memory CD4+ cells. The CDR3 has 14 amino acids. CDR1 is SGHRS, CDR2 YFSETQ, per germline. Trimming cost V 4 bases and J 1 base, with 10 bases left between them. The chain couples TRBV5-1 to TRBJ2-3; the D is unclear. The sequencing sample was made of central memory CD4+ T cells from blood. The TCR sequence derives from a man aged 18 to 35 with type 1 diabetes. The CDR3 reads CASSGEVGTDTQYF. The CDR3 DNA is TGCGCCAGCAGCGGAGAGGTGGGCACAGATACGCAGTATTTT.